These 11 T cell receptor beta chains originate from one sample sequenced in a study of T cells in Graves' hyperthyroidism and ophthalmopathy. What was amplified from RNA transcripts were TCR beta CDR3 regions. Researchers ran a first-round RT-PCR on the TCR CDR3 using the HTBI primer set. A single record per CDR3 protein comes from TCRdb applying MiXCR to the multiplex PCR reads. Of nearly 750,000 distinct CDR3 sequences listed, 35% were seen once; the top ten hold more than 25%. Sequenced material: blood. These receptors were obtained from a woman aged 40 to 50 with Graves' hyperthyroidism.

With respect to this clonotype: A read error is likely, as this CDR3 ends without the conserved phenylalanine or tryptophan. This rearrangement joins TRBV10-3 to TRBJ1-2; 9 nucleotides align to TRBD1. The CDR3 has 13 amino acids. Trimming cost V 11 bases and J 5 bases; bases outside gene matches: 9. CDR1 ENHRY and CDR2 SYGVKD come from the germline V gene. The CDR3 protein is CAVTAGQGYGYTL. For the CDR3, the DNA is TGTGCCGTCACCGCGGGACAGGGTTATGGCTACACCCTC.

This rearrangement joins TRBV3-1 to TRBJ1-1; a possible D gene is TRBD1 (5 bases). This CDR3 is 13 amino acids long. Germline loops: CDR1 LGHDT, CDR2 YNNKEL (reference sequence). V dropped 1 base and J dropped 4 bases, with 7 bases sitting between them. CDR3 region: CASSQGQGTEAFF. CDR3 sequence (DNA): TGTGCCAGCAGCCAAGGCCAGGGCACTGAAGCTTTCTTT. The whole variable domain, filled in from reference TRBV3-1 and TRBJ1-1, reads DTAVSQTPKYLVTQMGNDKSIKCEQNLGHDTMYWYKQDSKKFLKIMFSYNNKELIINETVPNRFSPKSPDKAHLNLHINSLELGDSAVYFCASSQGQGTEAFFGQGTRLTVV.

This clonotype was seen at least ten times. The chain is built from TRBV7-9 and TRBJ2-7; D assignment may be TRBD1 or TRBD2 (5 bases each). CDR1 is SEHNR and CDR2 is FQNEAQ in the germline V gene (reference sequence). Trimming removed 2 bases from V and 4 bases from J, with 15 bases in between. There are 15 residues in the CDR3. CDR3 DNA: TGTGCCAGCAGCTTAACGGGACCAGTCGTTTACGAGCAGTACTTC. Protein sequence: CASSLTGPVVYEQYF.

In regard to this clonotype: A much larger clone lies one base from this, so it may be a read error. V gene TRBV29-1 combines with J gene TRBJ2-7, with 10 positions matching TRBD2. Germline lookup yields CDR1 SQVTM and CDR2 ANQGSEA. After removal of 5 bases from V and 4 bases from J, the junction contained 8 bases not matched to a gene. The CDR3 contains 14 residues. DNA for the CDR3: TGCAGCGTTCTCCCTAGCGGGAGTTCTTACGAGCAGTACTTC. Translated, it gives CSVLPSGSSYEQYF.

In its sample, this clonotype was seen a few times. V is TRBV7-2 and J is TRBJ2-7; 10 nucleotides line up with TRBD1. Germline-derived CDR1 and CDR2 are SGHTA and FQGNSA. This CDR3 has 14 residues. V was pared by 4 bases and J by 6 bases, with 6 bases of the junction left unmatched. For the CDR3, the DNA is TGTGCCAGCAGCTACCGGGGACAGGGGCGCGAGCAGTACTTC. Protein sequence: CASSYRGQGREQYF.

As to this clonotype: Being one base from a much bigger clone, this may be a read error. This chain's CDR3 is CSARSQYDRPQHF. In DNA, the CDR3 is TGCAGTGCTAGAAGCCAGTATGATCGGCCCCAGCATTTT. This rearrangement joins TRBV20-1 to TRBJ1-5; D call uncertain. This CDR3 comprises 13 residues. V was trimmed by 2 bases and J by 9 bases, leaving 14 bases between them. CDR1 is DFQATT, CDR2 SNEGSKA, per germline (reference sequence).

This clonotype occurred a few times. J is TRBJ2-1 and V is TRBV20-1; a weak D match, TRBD2 (5 bases). TRBJ2-7 matches the DNA end more closely, so the J call is doubtful. The CDR3 totals 12 residues. Germline CDR1 and CDR2: DFQATT and SNEGSKA (reference sequence). The CDR3 protein is CSAPGLSNEQYF. The DNA for the CDR3 is TGCAGTGCTCCTGGACTGTCCAATGAGCAGTACTTC.

This clonotype has only a few counts. The chain combines TRBV2 with TRBJ2-2; 10 nucleotides agree with TRBD1. After removal of 4 bases from V and 7 bases from J, the junction contained 6 bases not matched to a gene. The CDR3 consists of 15 residues. CDR1 SNHLY and CDR2 FYNNEI come from the germline V gene. CDR3 in DNA: TGTGCCAGCAGTGGGACAGGGGGGCGTGTCGGGGAGCTGTTTTTT. Translation gives CASSGTGGRVGELFF.

V is TRBV5-5 and J is TRBJ1-2, with TRBD1 matching 9 bases. The germline V gene has CDR1 SGHKS and CDR2 YYEKEE (reference sequence). V lost 4 bases to trimming and J lost 6 bases; unmatched junction nucleotides: 10. The CDR3 runs 15 residues. CDR3 in DNA: TGTGCCAGCAGCCGTTGGGGGACAGGGATCGATGGCTACACCTTC. Translation: CASSRWGTGIDGYTF.

This clonotype was detected ten times or more. This chain joins TRBV28 and TRBJ1-1; D possibly corresponds to TRBD1 (5 bases). This CDR3 has 11 amino acids. CDR1 and CDR2 (germline): MDHEN, SYDVKM. With 4 bases removed from V and 8 bases from J, the gap between germline ends came to 8 bases. In DNA, the CDR3 is TGTGCCAGCAGTTACGCAGGGGAAGCTTTCTTT. Protein sequence: CASSYAGEAFF.

In its sample, this clonotype was seen many times. The J gene is TRBJ1-2, the V gene TRBV25-1; D is ambiguous. Germline V gene lookup returns CDR1 MGHDK and CDR2 SYGVNS. Trimming took off 3 bases at V and 10 bases at J, with 18 bases between the two ends. There are 14 residues in the CDR3. CDR3 residues: CASSEVSPVAHYTF. In nucleotides, the CDR3 is TGTGCCAGCAGTGAGGTATCCCCGGTCGCGCACTACACCTTC.